The 17 T cell receptor beta chains listed next were all sequenced from one sample in a study of blood T cell repertoires in COVID-19. Libraries were prepared by immunoSEQ multiplex PCR; TCRdb keeps only in-frame clonotypes and omits some of them. The repertoire holds about 330,000 clones, with 80% to 90% as singletons. The sequenced material came from peripheral blood. The receptor source for this set is a man younger than 40 with COVID-19, enrolled during active disease.

Here the CDR3 DNA reads TGTGCCAGCAGTTACACCAGGCAACAGCCCCAGCATTTT. It specifies CASSYTRQQPQHF. This chain connects TRBV6-5 to TRBJ1-5; D remains unclear. Deletions cut 2 bases from V and 7 bases from J, with 9 bases between. CDR1 is MNHEY, CDR2 SVGAGI, per germline. The CDR3 loop spans 13 amino acids.

The genes are TRBV4-1 and TRBJ1-1; 7 nucleotides align to TRBD1. Germline V gives CDR1 MGHRA, CDR2 YSYEKL. V was clipped by 1 base and J by 5 bases; unmatched bases: 7. This CDR3 contains 15 residues. CDR3 region: CASSQGDREVTEAFF. The CDR3 DNA reads TGCGCCAGCAGCCAAGGAGACAGGGAAGTAACTGAAGCTTTCTTT.

The V call is TRBV4-1, the J call TRBJ2-7; 9 positions agree with TRBD1. The junction had 9 bases not matched to a gene; V was cut back by 3 bases and J by 6 bases. Germline CDR1 is MGHRA and CDR2 is YSYEKL. This CDR3 spans 15 amino acids. The CDR3 spells CASSQTGTGSFEQYF. CDR3 sequence (DNA): TGCGCCAGCAGCCAGACCGGGACAGGGAGTTTCGAGCAGTACTTC.

The J gene is TRBJ1-1, the V gene TRBV10-3; 9 bases map to TRBD1. J gave up 1 base and V 4 bases, and 1 base lay outside the gene matches. Germline CDR1 and CDR2: ENHRY and SYGVKD. The CDR3 consists of 14 residues. The CDR3 region has the DNA TGTGCCATCAGTGGGGACAGGGAGAACACTGAAGCTTTCTTT. It codes for CAISGDRENTEAFF.

The J gene is TRBJ2-6, the V gene TRBV7-9; 7 nucleotides align to TRBD1. There are 18 residues in the CDR3. J was trimmed by 2 bases and V by 2 bases; bases with no gene match: 9. Germline-derived CDR1 and CDR2 are SEHNR and FQNEAQ (reference sequence). CDR3 region: CASSLLGQSSPGANVLTF. CDR3 in DNA: TGTGCCAGCAGCTTACTGGGACAGTCCTCTCCTGGGGCCAACGTCCTGACTTTC. The full variable domain, with the rest looked up from reference TRBV7-9 and TRBJ2-6, is DTGVSQNPRHKITKRGQNVTFRCDPISEHNRLYWYRQTLGQGPEFLTYFQNEAQLEKSRLLSDRFSAERPKGSFSTLEIQRTEQGDSAMYLCASSLLGQSSPGANVLTFGAGSRLTVL.

Worth noting for this clone: The sample has other DNA sequences that encode this CDR3 too. The chain joins TRBV6-5 to TRBJ2-7; D remains ambiguous. CDR1 is MNHEY, CDR2 SVGAGI, per germline. The CDR3 sequence is 13 residues long. V was clipped by 2 bases and J by 1 base, with 6 bases between them. Here the CDR3 reads CASSYGGSYEQYF. For the CDR3, the DNA is TGTGCCAGCAGTTACGGCGGTTCCTACGAGCAGTACTTC.

This chain links TRBV27 with TRBJ2-1; D unclear. V was cut by 7 bases and J by 2 bases, with 15 bases left in between. Germline V gene data show CDR1 as MNHEY and CDR2 as SMNVEV (reference sequence). The CDR3 extends over 15 amino acids. This CDR3 reads CASNPSGGPYNEQFF. DNA for the CDR3: TGTGCCAGCAACCCCTCTGGCGGTCCCTACAATGAGCAGTTCTTC.

The chain has TRBV6-6 and TRBJ1-1; possibly TRBD1 for D (6 bases). V dropped 1 base and J dropped 6 bases, with 12 bases sitting between them. From germline, CDR1 is MNHNY and CDR2 SVGAGI (reference sequence). The CDR3 loop spans 14 amino acids. For the CDR3, the DNA is TGTGCCAGCAGTTACTACCGGGACAATTCTGAAGCTTTCTTT. Translated, it gives CASSYYRDNSEAFF.

This rearrangement joins TRBV4-2 to TRBJ2-3; D call uncertain. V gave up 2 bases and J gave up 6 bases, with 15 bases separating them. CDR1 is LGHNA, CDR2 YNFKEQ, per germline. The CDR3 has 15 amino acids. In DNA, the CDR3 is TGTGCCAGCAGCCAACAATTGGCCGCCGGGGATACGCAGTATTTT. Residues: CASSQQLAAGDTQYF.

The chain is built from TRBV19 and TRBJ1-2; no definite D call. The CDR3 sequence is 15 residues long. Germline CDR1 LNHDA, CDR2 SQIVND (reference sequence). Trimming stripped 3 bases from V and 3 bases from J, with 14 bases between. CDR3 in DNA: TGTGCCAGTAGTATTAAAAGCGGGTCAGACTATGGCTACACCTTC. Amino acid sequence: CASSIKSGSDYGYTF.

V gene TRBV5-1 combines with J gene TRBJ2-3; 7 positions agree with TRBD1. The CDR3 loop spans 14 amino acids. The ends lost 4 bases at V and 1 base at J; junction bases unmatched: 3. Germline CDR1 SGHRS, CDR2 YFSETQ. The chain's CDR3 is CASSPGTGTDTQYF. In DNA, the CDR3 is TGCGCCAGCAGCCCCGGGACAGGCACAGATACGCAGTATTTT. The whole variable domain, remainder taken from reference TRBV5-1 and TRBJ2-3, is KAGVTQTPRYLIKTRGQQVTLSCSPISGHRSVSWYQQTPGQGLQFLFEYFSETQRNKGNFPGRFSGRQFSNSRSEMNVSTLELGDSALYLCASSPGTGTDTQYFGPGTRLTVL.

The V and J genes are TRBV4-3 and TRBJ2-7, with 11 bases fitting TRBD2. The CDR3 runs to 18 residues. Trimming at V came to 1 base and at J to 2 bases, leaving 10 bases not matched to a gene. The germline V gene has CDR1 LGHNA and CDR2 YSLEER. The DNA for the CDR3 is TGCGCCAGCAGCCAAGGTCCGGGGACTAGCGGTAATACCTACGAGCAGTACTTC. Protein product: CASSQGPGTSGNTYEQYF.

The chain has TRBV13 and TRBJ1-5, with no clear D. Looked up from germline, CDR1 is PRHDT and CDR2 is FYEKMQ (reference sequence). The CDR3 runs 14 residues. The ends were cut back, 0 bases at V and 4 bases at J, with 7 bases in the middle. The CDR3 loop is CASSLGGPNQPQHF. The CDR3, as DNA: TGTGCCAGCAGCTTAGGCGGTCCTAATCAGCCCCAGCATTTT.

This chain joins TRBV6-5 and TRBJ2-1; 10 bases are a match to TRBD1. The CDR3 contains 15 residues. The germline CDR1 and CDR2 sequences are MNHEY and SVGAGI. The junction had 3 bases not matched to a gene; V was cut back by 0 bases and J by 7 bases. CDR3 protein: CASSYSRDRGNEQFF. The CDR3 DNA sequence: TGTGCCAGCAGTTACTCGAGGGACAGGGGTAATGAGCAGTTCTTC.

This chain connects TRBV9 to TRBJ2-3; TRBD2 is a possible D gene (6 bases). V dropped 0 bases and J dropped 3 bases, with 8 bases sitting between them. Germline CDR1 reads SGDLS; CDR2 reads YYNGEE. This CDR3 has 14 amino acids. DNA for the CDR3: TGTGCCAGCAGCGTAGCTAGCGCGACAGATACGCAGTATTTT. This sequence encodes CASSVASATDTQYF.

The chain joins TRBV25-1 to TRBJ1-2, with 7 bases identical to TRBD1. Germline values: CDR1 MGHDK, CDR2 SYGVNS. V shed 4 bases, J shed 8 bases, and the junction held 7 bases outside the gene matches. This CDR3 is built from 13 residues. The CDR3 loop reads CASSAQGIEGYTF. The CDR3 DNA sequence: TGTGCCAGCAGTGCACAGGGGATTGAAGGCTACACCTTC.

This rearrangement joins TRBV19 to TRBJ2-7; D might be TRBD1 (6 bases). This CDR3 contains 15 residues. The V and J ends lost 5 bases and 0 bases respectively, with 14 bases between them. From germline, CDR1 is LNHDA and CDR2 SQIVND (reference sequence). CDR3 nucleotides: TGTGCCAGTAGTGATTTCGGACAGTTCTCCTACGAGCAGTACTTC. As protein: CASSDFGQFSYEQYF.